Listed here are 10 T cell receptor beta chains from one sample, sequenced in a study of blood T cell repertoires in COVID-19 (dated by TCRdb to the early 2020s). Library generation was performed with the immunoSEQ multiplex PCR assay. TCRdb carries this immuneACCESS record with in-frame sequences only. Its versions omit some clonotypes, under half of them owing to an unresolved V gene in the studies checked, with the rest unexplained. This sample lists just under 60,000 clones; around 90% were detected once. The ten biggest clones cover more than 6% of the sample. The sample was peripheral blood. These receptors all come from a human donor with active COVID-19. The donor label of this sample is uncertain.

This chain uses TRBV15 with TRBJ1-5; D remains ambiguous. V shed 0 bases and J shed 10 bases, with 16 bases lying between them. The CDR3 is 15 amino acids. CDR1 is LNHNV and CDR2 is YYDKDF in the germline V gene (reference sequence). CDR3 sequence reads: CATSRDGQDISPQHF. DNA of the CDR3: TGTGCCACCAGCAGAGACGGCCAGGATATCAGCCCCCAGCATTTT.

This chain links TRBV28 with TRBJ2-3; 8 bases align to TRBD2. This CDR3 contains 12 residues. The junction had 9 bases not matched to a gene; V was cut back by 5 bases and J by 14 bases. Germline CDR1 MDHEN, CDR2 SYDVKM. CDR3 sequence reads: CASSPPGLGWYF. Written as DNA, the CDR3 is TGTGCCAGCAGTCCACCGGGACTAGGTTGGTATTTT. Supplemented by reference TRBV28 and TRBJ2-3, the full variable domain reads DVKVTQSSRYLVKRTGEKVFLECVQDMDHENMFWYRQDPGLGLRLIYFSYDVKMKEKGDIPEGYSVSREKKERFSLILESASTNQTSMYLCASSPPGLGWYFGPGTRLTVL.

The chain carries TRBV3-1 (or the pseudogene TRBV3-2) and TRBJ2-7, with a weak D call TRBD2 (5 bases). V was trimmed by 0 bases and J by 2 bases, leaving 11 bases between them. The CDR3 runs to 15 residues. In germline, CDR1 is LGHDT, CDR2 YNNKEL (reference sequence). The chain's CDR3 is CASSQDSGLPYEQYF. The CDR3 nucleotides read TGTGCCAGCAGCCAAGACTCAGGACTTCCCTACGAGCAGTACTTC.

This chain links TRBV11-2 with TRBJ2-7; 9 nucleotides line up with TRBD2. Per germline, CDR1 SGHAT and CDR2 FQNNGV. After removal of 1 base from V and 4 bases from J, the junction contained 14 bases not matched to a gene. There are 18 residues in the CDR3. As DNA, the CDR3 is TGTGCCAGCAGCTTAGGGGTTGCGGCGGGGGGGCCCGTTTACGAGCAGTACTTC. Its translation: CASSLGVAAGGPVYEQYF.

The count of this clone is one. The chain couples TRBV28 to TRBJ2-7; 10 nucleotides agree with TRBD2. Germline CDR1 MDHEN, CDR2 SYDVKM. V lost 8 bases and J lost 3; bases outside the gene matches: 10. The CDR3 contains 15 residues. The CDR3 spells CASRRSSGGNYEQYF. The DNA for the CDR3 is TGTGCCAGCCGAAGATCTAGCGGGGGTAACTACGAGCAGTACTTC.

The chain couples TRBV12-3 or TRBV12-4 to TRBJ2-7; D is unclear. The CDR3 contains 11 residues. V was shortened by 6 bases and J by 7 bases, with 10 bases between the two germline ends. The CDR3 is CASRRMTEQYF. CDR3 in DNA: TGTGCCAGCAGAAGAATGACAGAGCAGTACTTC.

The chain carries TRBV5-1 and TRBJ1-4; perhaps TRBD1 as D (5 bases). The CDR3 sequence is 16 residues long. Trimming pared 0 bases from V and 0 bases from J, leaving 9 bases between. Looked up from germline, CDR1 is SGHRS and CDR2 is YFSETQ. Here the CDR3 reads CASSLVGAATNEKLFF. The CDR3 nucleotides read TGCGCCAGCAGCTTGGTAGGGGCAGCAACTAATGAAAAACTGTTTTTT.

V is TRBV3-1 (or the pseudogene TRBV3-2) and J is TRBJ2-2; 12 nucleotides agree with TRBD1. J was trimmed by 6 bases and V by 2 bases; bases with no gene match: 4. This CDR3 spans 16 amino acids. CDR1 and CDR2 from the germline V gene are LGHDT and YNNKEL (reference sequence). The CDR3 sequence: CASSQRGQGAAGELFF. In nucleotides, the CDR3 is TGTGCCAGCAGCCAACGGGGACAGGGGGCGGCCGGGGAGCTGTTTTTT.

The V and J genes are TRBV19 and TRBJ2-3; no reliable D call. Trimming left V 0 bases short and J 6 bases short, with 13 bases between. The CDR3 contains 15 residues. CDR1 LNHDA and CDR2 SQIVND come from the germline V gene (reference sequence). CDR3 DNA sequence: TGTGCCAGTAGTATAGATAACCCCGCGAGGGATACGCAGTATTTT. It specifies CASSIDNPARDTQYF.

The V call is TRBV5-5, the J call TRBJ2-1, with 8 bases lining up with TRBD2. J was trimmed by 2 bases and V by 6 bases; bases with no gene match: 7. Germline V gene data show CDR1 as SGHKS and CDR2 as YYEKEE (reference sequence). The CDR3 has 15 residues. The CDR3 coding sequence is TGTGCCAGCACTGTACTAGCGGAACCCTACAATGAGCAGTTCTTC. It translates to CASTVLAEPYNEQFF.